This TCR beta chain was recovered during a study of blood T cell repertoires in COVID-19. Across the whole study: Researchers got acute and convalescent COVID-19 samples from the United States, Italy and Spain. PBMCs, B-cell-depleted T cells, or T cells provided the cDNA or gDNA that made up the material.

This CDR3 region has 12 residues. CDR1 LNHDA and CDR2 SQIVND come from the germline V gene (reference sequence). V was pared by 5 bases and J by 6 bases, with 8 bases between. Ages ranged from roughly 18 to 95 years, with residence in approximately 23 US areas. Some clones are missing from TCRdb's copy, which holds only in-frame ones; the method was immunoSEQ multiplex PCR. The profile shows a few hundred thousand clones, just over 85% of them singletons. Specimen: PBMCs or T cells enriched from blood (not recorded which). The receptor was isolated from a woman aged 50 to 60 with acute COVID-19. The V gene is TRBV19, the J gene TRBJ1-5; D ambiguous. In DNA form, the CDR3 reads TGTGCCAGTAGTCGAGGGATTCAGCCCCAGCATTTT. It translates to CASSRGIQPQHF.